The 18 T cell receptor beta chains reported below all come from one sample, sequenced in a study of cytomegalovirus exposure and HLA in healthy donors. Primers included in the PCR were 60 Vbeta and 13 Jbeta primers. Assay used: immunoSEQ multiplex PCR; TCRdb lists only in-frame clones, some missing. This sample has over 120,000 clones, with roughly 80% found just once. Sequencing was done on a sample of PBMCs. These receptors were obtained from a female donor in good health and CMV-seronegative.

This rearrangement joins TRBV27 to TRBJ2-7, with 7 bases that match TRBD1. CDR3 length: 14 residues. Unmatched junction bases numbered 8, after V lost 6 bases and J lost 3 bases. In germline, CDR1 is MNHEY, CDR2 SMNVEV (reference sequence). CDR3 protein: CASSSRQGIYEQYF. The CDR3 coding sequence is TGTGCCAGCAGCTCCAGACAGGGAATCTACGAGCAGTACTTC.

A word on this clone: One junction end disagrees with the germline gene, perhaps due to a read error. This chain joins TRBV5-1 and TRBJ2-1, with D possibly TRBD2 on 6 matching bases. The CDR3 covers 13 residues. Germline V gives CDR1 SGHRS, CDR2 YFSETQ. Here the CDR3 reads CASSLDIPGLYVF. CDR3 bases: TGCGCCAGCAGCTTGGATATACCGGGACTTTATGTCTTC. The whole variable domain, filled in from reference TRBV5-1 and TRBJ2-1, reads KAGVTQTPRYLIKTRGQQVTLSCSPISGHRSVSWYQQTPGQGLQFLFEYFSETQRNKGNFPGRFSGRQFSNSRSEMNVSTLELGDSALYLCASSLDIPGLYVFGPGTRLTVL.

The chain combines TRBV5-1 with TRBJ2-6, with 9 bases fitting TRBD1. Germline assignment: CDR1 SGHRS and CDR2 YFSETQ. This CDR3 region has 18 residues. J lost 0 bases, V lost 4 bases, and 8 bases had no gene match. The CDR3 region is CASSLWTGDSSGANVLTF. The CDR3 bases are TGCGCCAGCAGCCTCTGGACAGGGGATTCCTCTGGGGCCAACGTCCTGACTTTC.

About this clone itself: One junction end does not reproduce the germline sequence, and a read error may be involved. This same CDR3 is encoded by further DNA sequences in the sample. The chain has TRBV5-4 and TRBJ2-3; the D gene is possibly TRBD2 (6 bases). The germline V gene has CDR1 SGHNT and CDR2 YYREEE (reference sequence). The CDR3 consists of 16 residues. CDR3 protein: CASSLSPGSGTDTQYF. DNA of the CDR3: TGTGCTAGCAGCTTATCGCCCGGGAGTGGCACAGATACGCAGTATTTT.

The CDR3 sequence: CASKPGHSSSPLHF. The CDR3 DNA reads TGTGCCAGCAAGCCAGGCCATTCCAGTTCACCCCTCCACTTT. The rearrangement joins TRBV13 to TRBJ1-6; D not certain. The V end was cut by 7 bases, the J end by 9 bases, with 16 bases between. The germline V gene has CDR1 PRHDT and CDR2 FYEKMQ (reference sequence). This CDR3 is built from 14 residues. The entire variable domain, with the rest obtained from reference TRBV13 and TRBJ1-6, is as follows: AAGVIQSPRHLIKEKRETATLKCYPIPRHDTVYWYQQGPGQDPQFLISFYEKMQSDKGSIPDRFSAQQFSDYHSELNMSSLELGDSALYFCASKPGHSSSPLHFGNGTRLTVT.

This chain links TRBV25-1 with TRBJ2-7, with D tentatively TRBD1 (6 bases). V was clipped by 0 bases and J by 2 bases, with 14 bases between them. The germline V gene has CDR1 MGHDK and CDR2 SYGVNS. This CDR3 region has 16 residues. The CDR3 DNA sequence: TGTGCCAGCAGTGAATATCGTGGGCAGGGGCCCTACGAGCAGTACTTC. Translating gives CASSEYRGQGPYEQYF.

This chain uses TRBV29-1 with TRBJ2-5, with 9 positions matching TRBD1. Trimming cost V 6 bases and J 5 bases; bases outside gene matches: 10. The germline gives CDR1 SQVTM, CDR2 ANQGSEA. The CDR3 runs to 14 residues. DNA for the CDR3: TGCAGCGTCCCTCGGACAGGGGCGGGGGAGACCCAGTACTTC. Translation gives CSVPRTGAGETQYF.

CDR3 sequence reads: CASSPCWWGGFYQETQYF. In DNA form, the CDR3 reads TGTGCCAGCAGCCCTTGCTGGTGGGGGGGTTTTTACCAAGAGACCCAGTACTTC. The V and J genes are TRBV2 and TRBJ2-5, with 7 positions matching TRBD2. V was clipped by 6 bases and J by 0 bases; unmatched bases: 16. From germline, CDR1 is SNHLY and CDR2 FYNNEI. There are 18 residues in the CDR3. Filled out from reference TRBV2 and TRBJ2-5, the complete variable domain reads EPEVTQTPSHQVTQMGQEVILRCVPISNHLYFYWYRQILGQKVEFLVSFYNNEISEKSEIFDDQFSVERPDGSNFTLKIRSTKLEDSAMYFCASSPCWWGGFYQETQYFGPGTRLLVL.

The chain recombines TRBV9 with TRBJ2-3; 9 bases fit TRBD1. Unmatched junction bases numbered 11, after V lost 3 bases and J lost 6 bases. Germline assignment: CDR1 SGDLS and CDR2 YYNGEE. The CDR3 sequence is 16 residues long. The CDR3 bases are TGTGCCAGCAGCGCTCCGGGACAGGGTCCAAAGGATACGCAGTATTTT. Amino acids: CASSAPGQGPKDTQYF.

CDR3 region: CASSQVQSGGSNYGYTF. CDR3 in DNA: TGCGCCAGCAGCCAAGTCCAATCAGGGGGCTCTAACTATGGCTACACCTTC. The chain carries TRBV4-3 and TRBJ1-2; 8 bases line up with TRBD1. J was trimmed by 0 bases and V by 1 base; bases with no gene match: 7. This CDR3 comprises 17 residues. From germline, CDR1 is LGHNA and CDR2 YSLEER.

The chain couples TRBV29-1 to TRBJ2-3; perhaps TRBD2 as D (6 bases). The CDR3 is 12 residues long. V gave up 3 bases and J gave up 5 bases, with 9 bases separating them. Germline CDR1 is SQVTM and CDR2 is ANQGSEA. The CDR3 spells CSVDAGRDTQYF. The DNA for the CDR3 is TGCAGCGTTGATGCGGGAAGAGATACGCAGTATTTT.

This chain uses TRBV30 with TRBJ2-1; D is possibly TRBD2 (6 bases). The CDR3 has 13 residues. CDR1 is GTSNPN, CDR2 SVGIG, per germline (reference sequence). With 8 bases removed from V and 2 bases from J, the gap between germline ends came to 13 bases. In DNA, the CDR3 is TGTGCCCTATTAGCGGTCCCCTACAATGAGCAGTTCTTC. It is translated as CALLAVPYNEQFF.

This chain connects TRBV7-9 to TRBJ2-1; TRBD2 might be the D (6 bases). Germline V gene data show CDR1 as SEHNR and CDR2 as FQNEAQ (reference sequence). The CDR3 runs to 15 residues. V was pared by 6 bases and J by 3 bases, with 15 bases between. In nucleotides, the CDR3 is TGTGCCAGCAGTAGGGGAGGCGGAGGCTACAATGAGCAGTTCTTC. It specifies CASSRGGGGYNEQFF.

The chain carries TRBV28 and TRBJ1-1; TRBD1 is a possible D gene (5 bases). Germline V lookup: CDR1 MDHEN, CDR2 SYDVKM. The CDR3 runs 15 residues. V lost 4 bases and J 8 bases, leaving 20 bases between the germline ends. The DNA of the CDR3 is TGTGCCAGCAGTTCCTCCCCCGGGGGGATAACGGAAGCTTTCTTT. This encodes CASSSSPGGITEAFF.

The chain has TRBV9 and TRBJ1-2, with no clear D. The CDR3 has 14 amino acids. V gave up 1 base and J gave up 5 bases, with 12 bases separating them. Germline loops: CDR1 SGDLS, CDR2 YYNGEE. CDR3 region: CASSVSGVGYGYTF. As DNA, the CDR3 is TGTGCCAGCAGCGTATCCGGGGTAGGGTATGGCTACACCTTC.

The gene calls are TRBV5-6 and TRBJ1-1, with a possible D match to TRBD1 (5 bases). The CDR3 covers 15 residues. V gave up 4 bases and J gave up 2 bases, with 15 bases separating them. CDR1 and CDR2 (germline): SGHDT, YYEEEE. In DNA form, the CDR3 reads TGTGCCAGCAGCCTCCTTGGGGCACCTAACACTGAAGCTTTCTTT. It codes for CASSLLGAPNTEAFF.

The chain couples TRBV5-4 to TRBJ2-1; a possible D gene is TRBD2 (6 bases). CDR1 and CDR2 from the germline V gene are SGHNT and YYREEE (reference sequence). The germline V and J ends were trimmed by 1 base and 1 base, with 6 bases remaining between them. The CDR3 is 14 amino acids. The CDR3 nucleotides are TGTGCCAGCAGCTTGCGGGGGTCCTACAATGAGCAGTTCTTC. Translation: CASSLRGSYNEQFF.

V and J are TRBV5-1 and TRBJ2-5, with 10 positions matching TRBD1. The CDR3 covers 15 residues. Germline V gene lookup returns CDR1 SGHRS and CDR2 YFSETQ. After removal of 0 bases from V and 5 bases from J, the junction contained 4 bases not matched to a gene. CDR3 in amino acids: CASSLGQGAWETQYF. The CDR3 DNA is TGCGCCAGCAGCTTGGGACAGGGGGCTTGGGAGACCCAGTACTTC.